Following are 29 T cell receptor beta chains from one sample sequenced in a study of cytomegalovirus exposure and HLA in healthy donors (dated by TCRdb to about 2017). The protocol used for the library was the immunoSEQ multiplex PCR assay. For the multiplex PCR, a mixture combining 60 forward primers for TCR Vbeta segments and 13 reverse primers for TCR Jbeta segments was used. In TCRdb, the immuneACCESS table is reduced to in-frame sequences with V and J assigned. These tables do not hold every clone; where another copy was compared, an unresolved V gene accounts for under half, and the others remain unexplained. This sample comprises over 50,000 clones, about 67% of them detected only once. About 35% of the sample rests with the top ten. Sequencing was done on a sample of PBMCs. The receptors here all came from a man aged 35-49 years in good health and CMV-seropositive.

The chain joins TRBV7-2 to TRBJ2-7; no firm D call. This CDR3 has 14 residues. Trimming stripped 3 bases from V and 3 bases from J, with 12 bases between. The germline V gene encodes CDR1 SGHTA and CDR2 FQGNSA. The chain's CDR3 is CASSFPVRIYEQYF. CDR3 nucleotide sequence: TGTGCCAGCAGCTTCCCGGTCAGGATCTACGAGCAGTACTTC.

This clone was seen a few times. The chain carries TRBV10-1 and TRBJ2-7, with D maybe TRBD1 (6 bases). V gave up 9 bases and J gave up 3 bases, with 21 bases separating them. Germline V gives CDR1 WNHNN, CDR2 SYGVQD (reference sequence). The CDR3 is 15 amino acids. The CDR3: CAREEQGIDIYEQYF. The CDR3 bases are TGCGCCAGAGAGGAGCAGGGGATAGATATCTACGAGCAGTACTTC.

V is TRBV5-1 and J is TRBJ1-3; no definite D call. The germline V and J ends were trimmed by 2 bases and 4 bases, with 10 bases remaining between them. There are 14 residues in the CDR3. The germline gives CDR1 SGHRS, CDR2 YFSETQ. DNA of the CDR3: TGCGCCAGCAGCTTAGGCCCGGGAGGAAACACCATATATTTT. Its protein product is CASSLGPGGNTIYF.

J is TRBJ1-1 and V is TRBV5-1; 8 bases are shared with TRBD1. CDR3 length equals 15 residues. V shed 0 bases and J 2 bases; nucleotides not matched to a gene: 3. Germline values: CDR1 SGHRS, CDR2 YFSETQ. The chain's CDR3 is CASSLGQGTNTEAFF. CDR3 bases: TGCGCCAGCAGCTTGGGACAGGGGACCAACACTGAAGCTTTCTTT.

The rearrangement joins TRBV5-1 to TRBJ2-5; 9 bases align to TRBD2. This CDR3 comprises 16 residues. V was pared by 1 base and J by 5 bases, with 9 bases of the junction left unmatched. Germline V CDR1 and CDR2: SGHRS, YFSETQ. Here the CDR3 reads CASSLLAGNVGETQYF. Written as DNA, the CDR3 is TGCGCCAGCAGCTTGCTAGCGGGGAACGTTGGGGAGACCCAGTACTTC.

This rearrangement joins TRBV29-1 to TRBJ2-1, with 13 bases matching TRBD2. The CDR3 is 16 amino acids. CDR1 and CDR2 (germline): SQVTM, ANQGSEA. Losses at the gene ends were 7 bases for V and 1 base for J; bases not matched to a gene: 7. CDR3 region: CSGTGLAGASYNEQFF. The CDR3 region has the DNA TGCAGCGGGACAGGACTAGCGGGGGCGTCCTACAATGAGCAGTTCTTC.

This clone has just one count. The chain uses TRBV7-2 and TRBJ1-2; 8 bases fit TRBD1. The CDR3 contains 14 residues. The germline V gene encodes CDR1 SGHTA and CDR2 FQGNSA. The J segment lost 4 bases and the V segment lost 5 bases, leaving 6 bases of the junction unmatched. The CDR3 bases are TGTGCCAGCAGCCTGGACAGGGAGTCCTATGGCTACACCTTC. As protein: CASSLDRESYGYTF.

The J gene is TRBJ1-1, the V gene TRBV18; 9 bases line up with TRBD1. CDR3 length: 17 residues. With 2 bases clipped from V and 2 bases from J, the junction kept 9 bases outside the gene matches. Germline values: CDR1 KGHSH, CDR2 LQKENI. CDR3 nucleotides: TGTGCCAGCTCACCAGACAGGGGGATAGGGTTAAACACTGAAGCTTTCTTT. It codes for CASSPDRGIGLNTEAFF. Full variable domain (outside the CDR3, taken from reference TRBV18 and TRBJ1-1): NAGVMQNPRHLVRRRGQEARLRCSPMKGHSHVYWYRQLPEEGLKFMVYLQKENIIDESGMPKERFSAEFPKEGPSILRIQQVVRGDSAAYFCASSPDRGIGLNTEAFFGQGTRLTVV.

The V and J genes are TRBV6-1 and TRBJ1-1, with D possibly TRBD1 on 6 matching bases. CDR3 size: 16 residues. The germline V gene has CDR1 MNHNS and CDR2 SASEGT. Deletions cut 4 bases from V and 2 bases from J, with 17 bases between. The CDR3 sequence: CASSVGQGRVNTEAFF. The DNA of the CDR3 is TGTGCCAGCAGTGTCGGCCAGGGGAGGGTCAACACTGAAGCTTTCTTT.

This clone showed up just once. The missing conserved phenylalanine or tryptophan at the end of this CDR3 makes a read error likely. The DNA is left out, because the CDR3 cannot be placed on it with certainty; the CDR3 is given as TCRdb lists it. The chain recombines TRBV20-1 with TRBJ2-7; the table's D call, TRBD2, has no DNA check behind it. CDR1 and CDR2 from the germline V gene are DFQATT and SNEGSKA (reference sequence). The CDR3 contains 11 residues when both ends are counted. The CDR3 loop is CSASSHRLAGP.

About this clone itself: Relative to the germline gene, one junction end is altered; a read error may explain this. This rearrangement joins TRBV29-1 to TRBJ1-3; the D is unclear. The CDR3 sequence is 18 residues long. The germline gives CDR1 SQVTM, CDR2 ANQGSEA. CDR3 in DNA: TGCAGCGTCGAAGAAGGGCTGGGAGCAGCCGGCTCTGGAAACACCATATATTTT. Translation gives CSVEEGLGAAGSGNTIYF.

This sequence joins TRBV25-1 and TRBJ1-2, with D possibly matching TRBD1 (5 bases). This CDR3 contains 13 residues. V lost 3 bases to trimming and J lost 8 bases, with 13 bases between them. Per germline, CDR1 MGHDK and CDR2 SYGVNS. Written as DNA, the CDR3 is TGTGCCAGCAGTGAGACCAGGGTAGAAGGCTACACCTTC. Residues: CASSETRVEGYTF.

This chain connects TRBV6-5 to TRBJ2-7, with 7 bases lining up with TRBD1. The V gene end was trimmed by 6 bases and the J gene end by 1 base; junction bases not matched to a gene: 9. The CDR3 loop spans 15 amino acids. Germline CDR1 MNHEY, CDR2 SVGAGI. In DNA, the CDR3 is TGTGCCAGCAGCCCTCGACAGGGTCGATCCTACGAGCAGTACTTC. Translated, it gives CASSPRQGRSYEQYF.

The chain recombines TRBV7-6 with TRBJ2-5; D unresolved. CDR1 is SGHVS and CDR2 is FNYEAQ in the germline V gene. The CDR3 is made up of 12 amino acids. V was pared by 5 bases and J by 2 bases, with 6 bases between. The DNA of the CDR3 is TGTGCCAGCAGCCGTGTGCAAGAGACCCAGTACTTC. It is translated as CASSRVQETQYF.

The rearrangement links TRBV7-9 to TRBJ2-7, with 12 nucleotides matching TRBD1. CDR1 is SEHNR, CDR2 FQNEAQ, per germline (reference sequence). V lost 4 bases to trimming and J lost 6 bases; unmatched junction nucleotides: 1. The CDR3 loop spans 13 amino acids. CDR3 sequence reads: CASSWDRGLEQYF. In DNA form, the CDR3 reads TGTGCCAGCAGCTGGGACAGGGGGCTCGAGCAGTACTTC.

The CDR3 sequence: CSVPERTTEAFF. The CDR3 nucleotides read TGCAGCGTCCCCGAGCGGACTACTGAAGCTTTCTTT. The chain has TRBV29-1 and TRBJ1-1, with D unclear. Trimming left V 6 bases short and J 5 bases short, with 13 bases between. Germline values: CDR1 SQVTM, CDR2 ANQGSEA. The CDR3 spans 12 residues.

The rearrangement uses TRBV5-4 and TRBJ2-7; weak D call: TRBD2 (5 bases). CDR1 and CDR2 (germline): SGHNT, YYREEE (reference sequence). The CDR3 runs 14 residues. V lost 3 bases to trimming and J lost 2 bases, with 12 bases between them. CDR3 sequence reads: CASSSRLTPYEQYF. The CDR3 bases are TGTGCCAGCAGCTCGAGACTAACCCCCTACGAGCAGTACTTC.

The rearrangement joins TRBV9 to TRBJ2-2, with a possible D match to TRBD1 (6 bases). Trimming removed 6 bases at V and 3 bases at J, with 15 bases between. Looked up from germline, CDR1 is SGDLS and CDR2 is YYNGEE. The CDR3 length is 15 residues. The CDR3 is CASMKGVAYTGELFF. The CDR3, as DNA: TGTGCCAGCATGAAGGGGGTCGCATACACCGGGGAGCTGTTTTTT.

The rearrangement uses TRBV5-1 and TRBJ2-7; D may be TRBD2 (6 bases). Germline CDR1 is SGHRS and CDR2 is YFSETQ. The germline V and J ends were trimmed by 3 bases and 3 bases, with 7 bases remaining between them. This CDR3 contains 12 residues. The CDR3 loop reads CASSSEGYEQYF. The CDR3 DNA is TGCGCCAGCAGCTCGGAGGGCTACGAGCAGTACTTC.

The chain joins TRBV10-1 to TRBJ2-7, with D perhaps matching TRBD1 (5 bases). The CDR3 sequence is 15 residues long. V shed 4 bases and J shed 4 bases, with 17 bases lying between them. Germline assignment: CDR1 WNHNN and CDR2 SYGVQD (reference sequence). CDR3 sequence: CASSVGARVPYEQYF. The CDR3 region has the DNA TGCGCCAGCAGTGTAGGCGCCAGGGTGCCTTACGAGCAGTACTTC.

The rearrangement links TRBV14 to TRBJ2-2; D perhaps matches TRBD1 (6 bases). Germline assignment: CDR1 SGHDN and CDR2 FVKESK. V was trimmed by 3 bases and J by 4 bases, leaving 9 bases between them. The CDR3 consists of 14 residues. The CDR3 nucleotides read TGTGCCAGCAGCCACATACAGGGCACCGGGGAGCTGTTTTTT. Its translation is CASSHIQGTGELFF. The whole variable domain, filled in from reference TRBV14 and TRBJ2-2, reads EAGVTQFPSHSVIEKGQTVTLRCDPISGHDNLYWYRRVMGKEIKFLLHFVKESKQDESGMPNNRFLAERTGGTYSTLKVQPAELEDSGVYFCASSHIQGTGELFFGEGSRLTVL.

This clone has more than one count but fewer than ten. The V and J genes are TRBV5-1 and TRBJ2-7; a possible D gene is TRBD2 (5 bases). The CDR3 covers 15 residues. CDR1 and CDR2 from the germline V gene are SGHRS and YFSETQ. V dropped 2 bases and J dropped 5 bases, with 17 bases sitting between them. CDR3 DNA sequence: TGCGCCAGCAGCTTTGGCACGCTCGGGAACCACGAGCAGTACTTC. This sequence encodes CASSFGTLGNHEQYF.

This clone has more than one count but fewer than ten. This specimen includes other DNA sequences encoding the same CDR3. This rearrangement joins TRBV5-4 to TRBJ1-2, with D unresolved. Looked up from germline, CDR1 is SGHNT and CDR2 is YYREEE (reference sequence). CDR3 size: 12 residues. V lost 5 bases and J lost 4, with 9 bases in between. In nucleotides, the CDR3 is TGTGCCAGCAGTTTACCGGGCTATGGCTACACCTTC. This translates into CASSLPGYGYTF.

This chain joins TRBV6-5 and TRBJ2-7; TRBD1 agrees at 9 bases. Trimming took 2 bases from V and 6 from J; bases not matched to a gene: 5. Germline loops: CDR1 MNHEY, CDR2 SVGAGI. The CDR3 spans 14 residues. The CDR3 loop reads CASSYPGQGGEQYF. CDR3 coding DNA: TGTGCCAGCAGTTACCCGGGACAGGGTGGCGAGCAGTACTTC.

J is TRBJ2-1 and V is TRBV5-1; 10 nucleotides match TRBD2. Germline lookup yields CDR1 SGHRS and CDR2 YFSETQ. V lost 1 base, J lost 1 base, and 11 bases stayed unmatched. The CDR3 runs 19 residues. Written as DNA, the CDR3 is TGCGCCAGCAGCTTGCTGCCCGGGACTAGCGTTAAATCCTACAATGAGCAGTTCTTC. Its translation is CASSLLPGTSVKSYNEQFF.

V and J are TRBV7-2 and TRBJ2-7; a possible D gene is TRBD2 (6 bases). Deletions cut 2 bases from V and 5 bases from J, with 10 bases between. CDR1 and CDR2 from the germline V gene are SGHTA and FQGNSA. The CDR3 totals 13 residues. In DNA, the CDR3 is TGTGCCAGCAGCTTATCACCGGGGGACGAGCAGTACTTC. This encodes CASSLSPGDEQYF.

The chain links TRBV5-5 to TRBJ1-4; a possible D gene is TRBD1 (5 bases). The germline V gene encodes CDR1 SGHKS and CDR2 YYEKEE (reference sequence). V lost 1 base and J lost 6, with 13 bases in between. The CDR3 is 15 amino acids. Here the CDR3 DNA reads TGTGCCAGCAGCTTGAATGGGGGGGACTATGAAAAACTGTTTTTT. This translates into CASSLNGGDYEKLFF.

The V call is TRBV4-3, the J call TRBJ1-6; D unclear. Trimming stripped 0 bases from V and 8 bases from J, with 11 bases between. The CDR3 runs to 15 residues. CDR1 LGHNA and CDR2 YSLEER come from the germline V gene. DNA of the CDR3: TGCGCCAGCAGCCAAGATAGGCAGACATATTCACCCCTCCACTTT. It specifies CASSQDRQTYSPLHF.

This clone came up a few times. The chain combines TRBV6-6 with TRBJ1-2, with TRBD1 matching 7 bases. This CDR3 region has 13 residues. The V segment lost 6 bases and the J segment 6 bases; nucleotides outside the gene matches: 7. Germline V gene lookup returns CDR1 MNHNY and CDR2 SVGAGI (reference sequence). Here the CDR3 reads CASRVTGADGYTF. The CDR3 region has the DNA TGTGCCAGCAGGGTCACAGGGGCAGATGGCTACACCTTC.